This T cell receptor (beta chain) derives from a study of blood T cell repertoires in COVID-19. Study as a whole: Samples came from the United States, Italy and Spain, spanning acute and convalescent COVID-19. PBMCs, B-cell-depleted T cells, or T cells provided the cDNA or gDNA that made up the material.

Source study methods: Reference gene primer amplification gave nucleated cell count estimates. TCRdb's table, derived via immunoSEQ multiplex PCR, lists solely in-frame clones and lacks some. V, J and clone size reflect that table, while D and trimming were determined from the DNA. The table shows 13,000 to 15,000 clones, with 75% to 90% occurring only once. Germline V gene data show CDR1 as SGDLS and CDR2 as YYNGEE. J was trimmed by 7 bases and V by 3 bases; bases with no gene match: 12. CDR3 length equals 16 residues. The chain is built from TRBV9 and TRBJ2-1; 8 bases fit TRBD2. The clonotype was recovered from a human donor in a cohort sampled during active COVID-19. The specimen sequenced was peripheral blood. CDR3 residues: CASSAWDSGRGNEQFF. The CDR3 nucleotides read TGTGCCAGCAGCGCCTGGGACTCCGGGAGGGGAAATGAGCAGTTCTTC.